This T cell receptor (beta chain) was captured in a study of early T cells in non-severe SARS-CoV-2 infection. Findings of the study overall: Lookups in VDJdb leaned toward anti-spike CD8 responses and missed private and CD4 specificities.

This clonotype was seen repeatedly, ten times or more. Its specificity is unknown. The CDR3 covers 11 residues. Trimming pared 6 bases from V and 5 bases from J, leaving 6 bases between. cDNA molecules, individually, were tagged with unique molecular identifiers. Via MiXCR, TCRdb re-called the 5' RACE reads, giving one row per CDR3 protein. Among 50,000 to 75,000 distinct CDR3 sequences listed, 12% were seen once. The sample in question was whole blood, obtained at baseline. V usage is TRBV12-3 or TRBV12-4 and J usage is TRBJ2-3, with D unresolved. The receptor comes from an adult who was a healthcare worker with PCR-confirmed SARS-CoV-2 infection or an uninfected control (not recorded which). The donor label of this sample is uncertain. CDR3 DNA sequence: TGTGCCAGCAGCTTGAGAGATACGCAGTATTTT. This codes for CASSLRDTQYF.